Each of the 7 T cell receptor beta chains below was sequenced from the same sample in a study of human T cells and chemical hapten exposure (dated by TCRdb to about 2021). The library was made by RACE. The sequencer was a NextSeq 500. TCRdb itself trimmed the public reads at Q25 with fastp, ran MiXCR and retained productive beta chains. Duplicate CDR3 protein sequences are folded into a single record with the most common DNA and genes. The sample contains around 340,000 distinct CDR3 sequences, under 9% of them found a single time. The ten largest clones add up to 7% to 10% of the sample. The time point label, as the study defines it: patch test 1, 2 weeks after DPC sensitization. The treatment or condition label of this sample denotes: therapeutic diphenylcyclopropenone sensitization with weekly scalp DPC. The sample in question was whole blood, obtained in connection with sensitization to the hapten diphenylcyclopropenone (DPC). All receptors come from a woman aged 18-29 years with alopecia areata. Some clones in this sample may be carry-over from other donors' samples.

This clonotype was observed many times. The chain combines TRBV3-1 with TRBJ2-3, with D possibly called TRBD1 or TRBD2 (5 bases each). The germline V gene encodes CDR1 LGHDT and CDR2 YNNKEL (reference sequence). V was trimmed by 4 bases and J by 4 bases, leaving 42 bases between them. The CDR3 extends over 24 amino acids. The CDR3 nucleotides are TGTGCCAGCAGCCTAGATGAGGGGACCGTGAGACTATTGCAAGCTGCACATTCCTCAGATACGCAGTATTTT. Its protein is CASSLDEGTVRLLQAAHSSDTQYF.

This sequence joins TRBV7-3 and TRBJ1-2; TRBD1 agrees at 9 bases. The CDR3 has 16 residues. The V and J ends lost 2 bases and 4 bases, in that order; junction bases with no gene match: 8. Germline lookup yields CDR1 SGHTA and CDR2 FQGTGA. The CDR3 loop is CASSLGGQGGSYGYTF. The CDR3 region has the DNA TGTGCCAGCAGCTTAGGGGGACAGGGAGGTAGCTATGGCTACACCTTC.

The chain recombines TRBV6-5 with TRBJ2-7; weak D call: TRBD2 (6 bases). The CDR3 has 14 residues. Per germline, CDR1 MNHEY and CDR2 SVGAGI. Trimming left V 0 bases short and J 1 base short, with 7 bases between. The CDR3 sequence is CASSYSGGSYEQYF. In DNA form, the CDR3 reads TGTGCCAGCAGTTACTCGGGGGGATCCTACGAGCAGTACTTC.

Remarks on this clonotype: A read error may explain this, as a much larger clone is one base away. The V and J genes are TRBV7-3 and TRBJ1-3; D is undetermined. Germline CDR1 is SGHTA and CDR2 is FQGTGA. This CDR3 has 16 residues. Trimming removed 2 bases at V and 0 bases at J, with 11 bases between. The chain's CDR3 is CASSLFGSFSGNTIYF. CDR3 nucleotide sequence: TGTGCCAGCAGCTTATTTGGATCTTTCTCTGGAAACACCATATATTTT.

This clonotype was detected only a few times. V and J are TRBV3-1 and TRBJ1-1, with a tentative D call TRBD1 (6 bases). Germline CDR1 reads LGHDT; CDR2 reads YNNKEL (reference sequence). This CDR3 is 15 amino acids long. Trimming removed 0 bases from V and 3 bases from J, with 11 bases in between. The CDR3 region is CASSQDPDRYTEAFF. Written as DNA, the CDR3 is TGTGCCAGCAGCCAAGATCCGGACAGATACACTGAAGCTTTCTTT.

Only a few counts were recorded for this clonotype. The chain joins TRBV25-1 to TRBJ2-7; D is perhaps TRBD2 (6 bases). Trimming shortened V by 3 bases and J by 2 bases, and 11 bases separated the two germline ends. CDR1 is MGHDK and CDR2 is SYGVNS in the germline V gene. The CDR3 loop spans 14 amino acids. The CDR3 reads CASSDAAGPYEQYF. The CDR3 region has the DNA TGTGCCAGCAGTGACGCGGCGGGGCCCTACGAGCAGTACTTC.

This chain joins TRBV16 and TRBJ1-2; no definite D call. There are 14 residues in the CDR3. Trimming cost V 0 bases and J 4 bases, with 9 bases left between them. The germline V gene encodes CDR1 KGHSY and CDR2 FQNENV. The CDR3 nucleotides are TGTGCCAGCAGCCAATCGGTAAATACCTATGGCTACACCTTC. Translation: CASSQSVNTYGYTF.